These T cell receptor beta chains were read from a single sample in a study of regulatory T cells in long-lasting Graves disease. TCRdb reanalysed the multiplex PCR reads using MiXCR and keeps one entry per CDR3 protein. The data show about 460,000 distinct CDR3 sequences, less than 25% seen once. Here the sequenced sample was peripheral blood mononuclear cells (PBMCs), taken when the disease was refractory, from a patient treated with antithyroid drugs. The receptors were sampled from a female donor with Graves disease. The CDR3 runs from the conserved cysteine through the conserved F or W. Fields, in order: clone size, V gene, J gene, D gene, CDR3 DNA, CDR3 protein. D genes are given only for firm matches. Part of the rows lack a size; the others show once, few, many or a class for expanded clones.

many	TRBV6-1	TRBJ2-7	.	TGTGCCAGCAGAAGACAGACGTACTACGAGCAGTACTTC	CASRRQTYYEQYF
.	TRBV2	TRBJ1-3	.	TGTGCCAGCAGCCTGGCAGGCCTGGGAAACACCATATATTTT	CASSLAGLGNTIYF
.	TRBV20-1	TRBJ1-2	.	TGCAGTGCTAGAGATTTGGATAATGGCTACACCTTC	CSARDLDNGYTF
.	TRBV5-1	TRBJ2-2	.	TGCGCCAGCAGTTATGGGGGACTGATCGGGGAGCTGTTTTTT	CASSYGGLIGELFF
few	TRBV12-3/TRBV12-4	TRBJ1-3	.	TGTGCCAGCAGTTTGGCAGCAAGCTCTGGAAACACCATATATTTT	CASSLAASSGNTIYF
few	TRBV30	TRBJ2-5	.	TGTGCCTGGAGTGTATGGCGGAGAGAGACCCAGTACTTC	CAWSVWRRETQYF
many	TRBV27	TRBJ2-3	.	TGTGCCAGCAGTTTATCGATGGCTAGCTACACAGATACGCAGTATTTT	CASSLSMASYTDTQYF
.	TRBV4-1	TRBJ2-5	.	TGCGCCAGCAGCCGCGGGAATCCTCCACAAGAGACCCAGTACTTC	CASSRGNPPQETQYF
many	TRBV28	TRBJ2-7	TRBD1	TGTGCCAGCAGTCCGGGACAGTACCATGTCCTCACCTACGAGCAGTACTTC	CASSPGQYHVLTYEQYF
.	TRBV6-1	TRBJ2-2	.	TGTGCCAGCGCTAGAGCCGGGGAGCTGTTTTTT	CASARAGELFF
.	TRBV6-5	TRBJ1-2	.	TGTGCCAGCAGTTACTCGATTCCAGGGGCCGGCTACACCTTC	CASSYSIPGAGYTF
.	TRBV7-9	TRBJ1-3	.	TGTGCCAGCTCCCTACTGGCAGTTGGAAACACCATATATTTT	CASSLLAVGNTIYF
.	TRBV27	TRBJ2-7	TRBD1	TGTGCCAGCAGCCTTACAGGGGAGTACGAGCAGTACTTC	CASSLTGEYEQYF
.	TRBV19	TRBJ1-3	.	TGTGCCAGTAGTATCCCGACAGAGGCTGGAAACACCATATATTTT	CASSIPTEAGNTIYF
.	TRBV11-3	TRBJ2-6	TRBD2	TGTGCCAGCAGCCCCGGAGGACTAGCGGGCCGATCTGGGGCCAACGTCCTGACTTTC	CASSPGGLAGRSGANVLTF
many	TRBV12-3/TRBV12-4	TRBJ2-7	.	TGTGCCAGCACCGAAATCGGGGTCTCCTACGAGCAGTACTTC	CASTEIGVSYEQYF
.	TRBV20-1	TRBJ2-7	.	TGCAGTGCCCCGACTCGGTGGGGAGGATCCTACGAGCAGTACTTC	CSAPTRWGGSYEQYF
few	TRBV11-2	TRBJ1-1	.	TGTGCCAGCAGCTTAGTAGCAGACAGGAAAGCTTTCTTT	CASSLVADRKAFF
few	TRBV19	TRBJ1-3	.	TGTGCCAGTACGTTTGGTGGCTCTGGAAACACCATATATTTT	CASTFGGSGNTIYF
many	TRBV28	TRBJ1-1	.	TGTGCCAGCAGTTTATCGGCCTCCCAAGCTTTCTTT	CASSLSASQAFF
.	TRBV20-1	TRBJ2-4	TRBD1	TGCAGTGCTCCCACTCCGGACAGGCTAGCCAAAAACATTCAGTACTTC	CSAPTPDRLAKNIQYF
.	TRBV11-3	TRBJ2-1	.	TGTGCCAGCAGCTTAGGTCCAGAAGCCAATGAGCAGTTCTTC	CASSLGPEANEQFF